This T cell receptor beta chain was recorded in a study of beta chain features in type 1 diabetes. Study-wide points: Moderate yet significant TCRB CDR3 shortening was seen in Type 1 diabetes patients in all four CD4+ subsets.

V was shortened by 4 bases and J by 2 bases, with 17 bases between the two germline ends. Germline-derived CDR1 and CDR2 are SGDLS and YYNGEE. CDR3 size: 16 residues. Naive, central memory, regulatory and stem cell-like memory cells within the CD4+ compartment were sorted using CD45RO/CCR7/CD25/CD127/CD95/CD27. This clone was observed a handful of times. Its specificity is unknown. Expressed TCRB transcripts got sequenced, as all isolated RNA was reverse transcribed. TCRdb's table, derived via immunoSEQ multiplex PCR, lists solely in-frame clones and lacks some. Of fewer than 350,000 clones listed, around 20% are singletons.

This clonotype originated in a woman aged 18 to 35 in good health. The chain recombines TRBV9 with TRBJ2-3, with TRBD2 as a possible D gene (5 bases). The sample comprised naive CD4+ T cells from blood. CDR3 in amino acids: CASSTRSRGITDTQYF. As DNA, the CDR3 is TGTGCCAGCAGCACCCGGTCCCGAGGGATCACAGATACGCAGTATTTT.